This T cell receptor beta chain was captured by sequencing in a study of CD8 T cells in ankylosing spondylitis. Study results and limitations: It appeared that ankylosing spondylitis blood was characterized by a TCR beta motif of several highly homologous variants. Disease-linked clones reportedly concentrated significantly in matched ankylosing spondylitis synovial fluid.

TCRdb redid the calling of the 5' RACE reads with MiXCR, one entry per CDR3 protein. The sample records roughly 130,000 distinct CDR3 sequences, approximately 14% being singletons. Regarding this clonotype: The antigen is undetermined.

The germline V gene encodes CDR1 SGHRS and CDR2 YFSETQ. V dropped 0 bases and J dropped 8; count of bases not matched to a gene: 2. CDR3 length equals 15 residues. The sequenced sample was blood, either unsorted or a sorted T cell fraction (not recorded which). This sequence originates from a female donor with ankylosing spondylitis or in good health (not recorded which). V usage is TRBV5-1 and J usage is TRBJ2-1, with TRBD2 identical over 13 bases. For the CDR3, the DNA is TGCGCCAGCAGCTTGGGACTAGCGGGAGGTGATGAGCAGTTCTTC. Its protein is CASSLGLAGGDEQFF.